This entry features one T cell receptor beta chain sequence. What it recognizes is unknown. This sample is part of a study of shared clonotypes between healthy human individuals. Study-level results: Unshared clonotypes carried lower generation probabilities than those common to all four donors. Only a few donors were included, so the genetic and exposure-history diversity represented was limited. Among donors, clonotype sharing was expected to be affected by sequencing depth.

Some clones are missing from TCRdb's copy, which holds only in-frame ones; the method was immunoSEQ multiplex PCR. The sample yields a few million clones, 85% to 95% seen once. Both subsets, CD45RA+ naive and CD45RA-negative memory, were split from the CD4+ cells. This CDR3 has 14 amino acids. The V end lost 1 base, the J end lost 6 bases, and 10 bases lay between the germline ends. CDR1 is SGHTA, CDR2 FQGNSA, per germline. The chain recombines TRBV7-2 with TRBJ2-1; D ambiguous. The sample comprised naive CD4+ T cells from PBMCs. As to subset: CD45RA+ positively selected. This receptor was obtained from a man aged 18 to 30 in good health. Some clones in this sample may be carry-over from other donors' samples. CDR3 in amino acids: CASSLERARNEQFF. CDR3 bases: TGTGCCAGCAGCTTAGAAAGGGCCCGCAATGAGCAGTTCTTC.